The 13 T cell receptor beta chains below all came from one sample that was sequenced in a study of cytomegalovirus exposure and HLA in healthy donors. The repertoire was sequenced with immunoSEQ multiplex PCR; TCRdb's copy has only in-frame clones and lacks some. The data show 100,000 to 150,000 clones, roughly 87% seen once. The sequenced material came from PBMCs. The receptor set was obtained from a woman aged 18-29 years in good health and CMV-seronegative.

This rearrangement joins TRBV5-1 to TRBJ2-3; tentatively, D is TRBD1 (6 bases). Trimming took 0 bases from V and 1 from J, leaving 9 bases between them. The CDR3 consists of 15 residues. Germline V gene data show CDR1 as SGHRS and CDR2 as YFSETQ. In nucleotides, the CDR3 is TGCGCCAGCAGCTTGGACAGGGTGGGCACAGATACGCAGTATTTT. It translates to CASSLDRVGTDTQYF.

This clone turned up a few times. This rearrangement joins TRBV9 to TRBJ2-7; D perhaps matches TRBD1 (6 bases). Trimming stripped 1 base from V and 4 bases from J, with 30 bases between. Germline V CDR1 and CDR2: SGDLS, YYNGEE. CDR3 length equals 20 residues. CDR3 amino acids: CASSVNSREGETGDHYEQYV. CDR3 DNA: TGTGCCAGCAGCGTAAATTCTCGGGAAGGGGAGACAGGTGATCATTACGAGCAGTACGTC.

The chain carries TRBV7-9 and TRBJ2-1; 7 nucleotides match TRBD1. Germline V gives CDR1 SEHNR, CDR2 FQNEAQ (reference sequence). V gave up 6 bases and J gave up 7 bases; unmatched junction bases: 6. The CDR3 contains 13 residues. CDR3 region: CASSQTGLNEQFF. In nucleotides, the CDR3 is TGTGCCAGCAGTCAGACAGGGTTAAATGAGCAGTTCTTC.

This chain links TRBV28 with TRBJ2-7; 7 bases line up with TRBD2. The germline V gene encodes CDR1 MDHEN and CDR2 SYDVKM. After removal of 7 bases from V and 5 bases from J, the junction contained 8 bases not matched to a gene. The CDR3 spans 13 residues. CDR3 protein: CASTAGAGHEQYF. The CDR3 coding sequence is TGTGCCAGCACCGCCGGAGCGGGGCACGAGCAGTACTTC.

This rearrangement joins TRBV19 to TRBJ1-1, with TRBD1 as a possible D gene (6 bases). The V gene lost 3 bases and the J gene lost 5 bases, with 16 bases spanning the gap. The CDR3 length is 15 residues. The germline gives CDR1 LNHDA, CDR2 SQIVND (reference sequence). For the CDR3, the DNA is TGTGCCAGTAGTATTGGGGGCAGTTTGGTAACTGAAGCTTTCTTT. Its translation: CASSIGGSLVTEAFF. The entire variable domain, with the rest obtained from reference TRBV19 and TRBJ1-1, is as follows: DGGITQSPKYLFRKEGQNVTLSCEQNLNHDAMYWYRQDPGQGLRLIYYSQIVNDFQKGDIAEGYSVSREKKESFPLTVTSAQKNPTAFYLCASSIGGSLVTEAFFGQGTRLTVV.

The chain is built from TRBV7-2 and TRBJ1-1, with a tentative D call TRBD1 (5 bases). Germline CDR1 SGHTA, CDR2 FQGNSA. The CDR3 contains 16 residues. Trimming stripped 0 bases from V and 7 bases from J, with 18 bases between. This CDR3 reads CASSLARGLFFLEAFF. In DNA form, the CDR3 reads TGTGCCAGCAGCTTAGCTAGGGGACTGTTTTTTCTTGAAGCTTTCTTT.

The chain carries TRBV30 and TRBJ1-3; 7 nucleotides line up with TRBD1. V shed 4 bases, J shed 0 bases, and the junction held 6 bases outside the gene matches. The CDR3 is made up of 15 amino acids. CDR1 and CDR2 from the germline V gene are GTSNPN and SVGIG (reference sequence). CDR3: CAWKEQGFSGNTIYF. CDR3 DNA sequence: TGTGCCTGGAAAGAACAGGGGTTCTCTGGAAACACCATATATTTT.

The J gene is TRBJ2-7, the V gene TRBV5-1; 7 bases line up with TRBD2. Unmatched junction bases numbered 3, after V lost 3 bases and J lost 0 bases. The CDR3 has 14 amino acids. Germline CDR1 SGHRS, CDR2 YFSETQ. The DNA for the CDR3 is TGCGCCAGCAGCTCCACTAGCGACTCCTACGAGCAGTACTTC. Its translation is CASSSTSDSYEQYF.

This clone came up a few times. The chain couples TRBV28 to TRBJ1-2; TRBD1 is a possible D gene (5 bases). V lost 5 bases and J lost 3, with 7 bases in between. Germline loops: CDR1 MDHEN, CDR2 SYDVKM. The CDR3 totals 12 residues. As DNA, the CDR3 is TGTGCCAGCAGTCCGGGGGACTATGGCTACACCTTC. Its translation: CASSPGDYGYTF.

This clone came up a few times. The chain employs TRBV28 and TRBJ1-2, with 7 nucleotides matching TRBD1. Trimming cost V 0 bases and J 2 bases; bases outside gene matches: 3. CDR1 and CDR2 (germline): MDHEN, SYDVKM. This CDR3 has 15 amino acids. The CDR3 coding sequence is TGTGCCAGCAGTTTATGGGGACAGCCAAACTATGGCTACACCTTC. It yields the protein CASSLWGQPNYGYTF.

The chain couples TRBV11-3 to TRBJ2-1; the D gene is possibly TRBD2 (6 bases). V was pared by 2 bases and J by 8 bases, with 13 bases between. Germline CDR1 and CDR2: SGHNT and YENEEA. The CDR3 consists of 14 residues. CDR3 sequence reads: CASSLNQGGDEQFF. The CDR3 region has the DNA TGTGCCAGCAGCTTAAACCAGGGAGGAGATGAGCAGTTCTTC.

J is TRBJ2-7 and V is TRBV5-6; 8 bases match TRBD1. This CDR3 has 14 amino acids. J lost 3 bases, V lost 4 bases, and 6 bases had no gene match. CDR1 and CDR2 (germline): SGHDT, YYEEEE. The DNA of the CDR3 is TGTGCCAGCAGCCCAGCCGGGACAGGCTACGAGCAGTACGTC. Amino acid sequence: CASSPAGTGYEQYV.

The rearrangement links TRBV29-1 to TRBJ2-3; no clear D. The CDR3 contains 16 residues. Germline CDR1 SQVTM, CDR2 ANQGSEA. Trimming shortened V by 2 bases and J by 2 bases, and 17 bases separated the two germline ends. The CDR3 DNA sequence: TGCAGCGTTGAATTCGCATACTTAGGAGTCACAGATACGCAGTATTTT. Its protein product is CSVEFAYLGVTDTQYF.